Described below is a single TCR beta chain sequence and its context. Its binding antigen is unknown. Base quality data are lacking; no much larger clone is found one base away. Using the deep immunoSEQ assay, TCR CDR3 regions were amplified from genomic DNA by multiplex PCR. Extracted genomic DNA from each cell subset was spread evenly across all wells of several immunoSEQ 96-well plates, with each plate serving as a replicate. For sorted subsets, each replicate PCR was loaded with roughly 200 ng genomic DNA, equivalent to 30,000 to 35,000 T cell genomes. Purified libraries were measured with a Qubit 3.0 fluorometer, size-checked on a Bioanalyzer 2100, and measured again with the KAPA Library Quantification kit. Every immunoSEQ 96-well plate was sequenced on a separate single-read 150-cycle Illumina NextSeq 550 flow cell. Per the source publication's procedure: Because only junctional sequences without quality scores were contained in the immunoSEQ output, filtering matching that applied to full-length reads could not be performed. Sequences were annotated with PyIR, a Python wrapper for IgBLAST v1.9, using IMGT germline references to assign V/J genes and CDR3. Reads were removed for weak V/J assignments (E-value above 1e-6), missing CDR3, stop codons, out-of-frame junctions, or ambiguous translated residues. V3J clonotypes were defined as sequences sharing an identical inferred V gene, J gene, and CDR3 amino acid sequence. Percentage overlap between repertoires was calculated by dividing the number of shared unique clonotypes by the size of the smaller repertoire. RTK rarefaction, the Chao1 estimator, and Recon v2.1 estimates of unobserved clonotypes were used to assess repertoire richness. Generation probabilities were computed with OLGA for all TCRbeta clonotypes obtained by the gDNA method from several donors. TCRdb retrieved this table from immuneACCESS and kept in-frame rearrangements only. Not all clones are present; in checked studies, unresolved V genes account for under half, and no reason is known for the remainder. V, J and clone size were drawn from that table, and D and trimming were deduced from the DNA. In this sample the table shows millions of clones, about 93% of which occur a single time. The leading ten clones occupy under 2% of the sample.

These data come from a study of shared clonotypes between healthy human individuals (dated by TCRdb to about 2020). With regard to the full study: The cohort included a few men and a couple of women between 18 and 49 years of age. For each donor, CD4 naive and CD4 memory were each given three plates, CD8 naive was given two plates, and CD8 memory was given one plate. The study deeply sequenced blood TCR repertoires of several healthy adults to estimate repertoire size and the extent of clonotype sharing between individuals. Different laboratories and diverse techniques were used to prepare libraries and sequence TCR repertoires, to increase sequencing depth and limit assay-specific biases. Leukapheresis yielded between about 0.94 and 8.9 billion PBMCs per donor.

CD8 naive samples were obtained by positive selection for CCR7 among CD45RO-negative cells, yielding a CD45RA+CCR7+ population from which TemRA cells were excluded. The donors were healthy, HIV-negative adults who had no recently reported acute infections or vaccinations. Every donor was a Caucasian adult residing in Nashville, Tennessee, USA. Blood was collected by leukapheresis, and PBMCs were isolated by Ficoll-Histopaque density gradient centrifugation and then cryopreserved in liquid nitrogen vapor phase. Analytical flow cytometry was used to check the purity and quantity of each magnetically sorted T cell population. Genomic DNA was isolated from every sorted fraction and measured by UV absorbance on a Nanodrop 2000c. The paper as a whole reports these results and caveats: Naive subsets generally had larger estimated clonotype richness than memory subsets. Across four donors, around 5% of naive CD4, approximately 3.6% of naive CD8, 2.3% of memory CD4, and roughly 0.4% of memory CD8 clonotypes were shared. Sampling was limited to blood, and TCR repertoires in tissue likely differ from TCR repertoires in blood. Because the study included a small number of donors, the genetic and exposure-history diversity represented was limited. Clonotypes shared by all four sorted-subset donors showed higher generation probabilities than non-shared clonotypes. Incomplete sequencing was indicated by rarefaction of sorted-subset datasets, despite the large sequencing depth. Pairwise subsampling indicated that sequencing depth was expected to affect the degree of clonotype sharing among donors.

From the germline V gene, CDR1 is MGHDK and CDR2 is SYGVNS. Measured from the cysteine to the phenylalanine, the CDR3 is 15 residues long. Only CDR3 DNA is held: 45 bases, read in frame from base 1. At the junction V is shortened by 5 bases and J by 9 bases, with 17 bases in between. This chain is built from TRBV25-1 and TRBJ1-6, with no confidently assigned D gene. Sequenced sample: naive CD8+ T cells from PBMCs. The cell subset or site label corresponds to: CD45RA+CCR7+. The clonotype originates from a man in his late teens or twenties in good health. Some clones in this sample may be carry-over from other donors' samples. The nucleotides read TGTGCCAGCAGTACCCTCGCGGTCTCGGGTTCACCCCTCCACTTT. This gives the protein CASSTLAVSGSPLHF. The variable domain in full, with residues beyond the CDR3 obtained from the reference TRBV25-1 and TRBJ1-6 genes, is EADIYQTPRYLVIGTGKKITLECSQTMGHDKMYWYQQDPGMELHLIHYSYGVNSTEKGDLSSESTVSRIRTEHFPLTLESARPSHTSQYLCASSTLAVSGSPLHFGNGTRLTVT.